This T cell receptor beta chain came from a study of lymphopenia after photon versus proton radiotherapy. Study findings and constraints: Oligoclonal CD8+ Temra expansion after nadir drove photon patients' diversity drop. Relative stability marked proton patients; photon patients lost diversity and naive cells. A bigger post-nadir fall in TCR diversity correlated inversely with survival time in deceased patients. Better survival with proton therapy was suggested as possible, not demonstrated.

Remarks on this clone: Its antigen is not identified.

The CDR3 has 15 amino acids. Trimming removed 10 bases from V and 4 bases from J, with 19 bases in between. Germline assignment: CDR1 LNHDA and CDR2 SQIVND (reference sequence). The assay was immunoSEQ multiplex PCR, and TCRdb's table has in-frame clones only and misses some. Here the sample spans about 50,000 clones, roughly 90% being singletons. This receptor was obtained from a middle-aged woman with cholangiocarcinoma. The specimen was peripheral blood, collected from a patient treated with photon-based radiotherapy. The gene calls are TRBV19 and TRBJ2-2; D unresolved. CDR3: CATPIVPTGTGELFF. CDR3 in DNA: TGTGCCACCCCGATTGTCCCGACGGGCACCGGGGAGCTGTTTTTT.